This T cell receptor beta chain was profiled in a study of CD8 T cells in Susac syndrome. To note about this clonotype: Its target is not known.

Study-level findings and limits: The TCR sequencing and HLA analysis in the study involved a relatively small number of individuals, as the study acknowledged.

TCR beta sequences were obtained from blood CD8+ and CD4+ T cells. In contrast to the negatively isolated CD8+ and CD4+ T cells, TEMRA cells were FACS-enriched. CDR1 is MNHEY and CDR2 is SMNVEV in the germline V gene (reference sequence). Trimming took 5 bases from V and 3 from J; bases not matched to a gene: 4. CDR3 length: 13 amino acids. Random hexamers were used to reverse transcribe roughly 0.45 to 1 ug of RNA. Amplification of the TCR beta CDR3 was carried out by immunoSEQ multiplex PCR, which spanned a total of 54 Vbeta and 13 Jbeta segments. TCRdb recomputed calls from the immunoSEQ multiplex PCR reads with MiXCR, one row per CDR3 protein. The data show about 300,000 distinct CDR3 sequences, almost 85% seen once.

The chain links TRBV27 to TRBJ2-7; 7 bases fit TRBD1. This TCR came from a human donor with multiple sclerosis. The sequencing sample was made of CD8+ T cells from PBMCs. CDR3 loop: CASSRDSRYEQYF. In DNA, the CDR3 is TGTGCCAGCAGTAGGGACAGCCGCTACGAGCAGTACTTC.